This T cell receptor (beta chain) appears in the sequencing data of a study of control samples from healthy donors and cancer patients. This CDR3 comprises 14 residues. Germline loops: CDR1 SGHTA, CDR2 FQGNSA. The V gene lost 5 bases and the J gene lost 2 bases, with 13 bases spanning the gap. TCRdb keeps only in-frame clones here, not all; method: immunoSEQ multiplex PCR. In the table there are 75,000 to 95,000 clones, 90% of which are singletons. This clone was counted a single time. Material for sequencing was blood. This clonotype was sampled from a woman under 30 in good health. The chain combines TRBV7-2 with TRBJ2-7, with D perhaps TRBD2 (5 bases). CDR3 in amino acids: CASSPVKGAYEQYF. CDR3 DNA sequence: TGTGCCAGCAGCCCTGTTAAGGGAGCCTACGAGCAGTACTTC.